The T cell receptor (beta chain) under discussion was sequenced for a study of a mutant IDH1 vaccine in newly diagnosed glioma. Looking at the study overall: Treatment recipients were about 60% male and around 40% female, and their mean age was around 40 years.

Per germline, CDR1 SEHNR and CDR2 FQNEAQ (reference sequence). The CDR3 contains 17 residues. The junction had 9 bases not matched to a gene; V was cut back by 5 bases and J by 4 bases. Produced via immunoSEQ multiplex PCR; TCRdb's table is partial and in-frame only. The sample carries about 92,000 clones, about four fifths recorded once. Documented time point: baseline, week 1 (first vaccination visit). Treatment noted: pre-vaccination baseline after standard-of-care therapy. This chain joins TRBV7-9 and TRBJ2-1, with 12 bases fitting TRBD2. The sequences come from PBMCs, collected from a glioma patient treated with radiotherapy, temozolomide or both. This TCR was recovered from a middle-aged man with glioma. CDR3 sequence reads: CASSPWTSGTLYNEQFF. The CDR3 coding sequence is TGTGCCAGCAGCCCATGGACTAGCGGGACCCTTTACAATGAGCAGTTCTTC.